One sample yielded the 9 T cell receptor beta chains listed below, sequenced in a study of blood T cell repertoires in COVID-19 (dated by TCRdb to the early 2020s). Library generation was performed with the immunoSEQ multiplex PCR assay. TCRdb's version of the immuneACCESS table is confined to in-frame rearrangements and falls short of the full clone set. An unresolved V gene accounts for under half of the shortfall where checked; the remainder is of unknown origin. This sample is represented by just over 150,000 clones; 70% to 85% of them were singletons. The ten largest account for 7% of the sample. Sequenced material: peripheral blood. These receptors were taken from a woman between 35 and 50 years old with COVID-19, enrolled during active disease.

The V and J genes are TRBV6-6 and TRBJ2-1, with D maybe TRBD1 (5 bases). Trimming took 4 bases from V and 5 from J, leaving 15 bases between them. The CDR3 totals 15 residues. Looked up from germline, CDR1 is MNHNY and CDR2 is SVGAGI (reference sequence). The CDR3 DNA sequence: TGTGCCAGCAGTTCCCCCCCGAGCAGGGACAATGAGCAGTTCTTC. It specifies CASSSPPSRDNEQFF.

The gene calls are TRBV2 and TRBJ1-2; 11 bases align to TRBD1. After removal of 4 bases from V and 6 bases from J, the junction contained 4 bases not matched to a gene. The V gene's germline CDR1 is SNHLY and CDR2 FYNNEI. The CDR3 sequence is 14 residues long. The CDR3 nucleotides read TGTGCCAGCAGTGTGGACAGGGGGCGTGATGGCTACACCTTC. It encodes CASSVDRGRDGYTF.

The chain uses TRBV10-3 and TRBJ1-5; 7 bases align to TRBD1. The ends lost 3 bases at V and 1 base at J; junction bases unmatched: 0. Germline lookup yields CDR1 ENHRY and CDR2 SYGVKD. This CDR3 region has 14 residues. The CDR3 bases are TGTGCCATCAGTGAACAGGGGAGCAATCAGCCCCAGCATTTT. Amino acids: CAISEQGSNQPQHF.

The chain carries TRBV13 and TRBJ1-3; D possibly corresponds to TRBD1 (6 bases). The germline V and J ends were trimmed by 1 base and 4 bases, with 20 bases remaining between them. Germline V lookup: CDR1 PRHDT, CDR2 FYEKMQ (reference sequence). This CDR3 contains 18 residues. Written as DNA, the CDR3 is TGTGCCAGCAGCTTAGCTTCGGACAGTCCCCCATACGGAAACACCATATATTTT. Translated, it gives CASSLASDSPPYGNTIYF.

V is TRBV25-1 and J is TRBJ2-2; 8 nucleotides line up with TRBD2. CDR3 length: 15 amino acids. The germline CDR1 and CDR2 sequences are MGHDK and SYGVNS. The V segment lost 4 bases and the J segment 6 bases; nucleotides outside the gene matches: 7. CDR3 in DNA: TGTGCCAGCAGTGGCCCCGGGACTAGTGCCGGGGAGCTGTTTTTT. This gives the protein CASSGPGTSAGELFF. Together with reference TRBV25-1 and TRBJ2-2, the CDR3 gives the full variable domain: EADIYQTPRYLVIGTGKKITLECSQTMGHDKMYWYQQDPGMELHLIHYSYGVNSTEKGDLSSESTVSRIRTEHFPLTLESARPSHTSQYLCASSGPGTSAGELFFGEGSRLTVL.

The DNA for the CDR3 is TGTGCCAGCAGTGTCGCAGCGGAGAGCTACGAGCAGTACTTC. This sequence encodes CASSVAAESYEQYF. The chain links TRBV2 to TRBJ2-7; maybe TRBD2 (5 bases). Trimming left V 4 bases short and J 3 bases short, with 13 bases between. Germline values: CDR1 SNHLY, CDR2 FYNNEI. This CDR3 has 14 amino acids.

The CDR3 DNA follows: TGTGCCAGCAGCCCCGGGACACCTATCAATGAGCAGTTCTTC. This gives the protein CASSPGTPINEQFF. The chain recombines TRBV2 with TRBJ2-1, with D perhaps TRBD1 (6 bases). The ends were cut back, 6 bases at V and 6 bases at J, with 15 bases in the middle. The length of the CDR3 is 14 residues. CDR1 and CDR2 from the germline V gene are SNHLY and FYNNEI.

The chain carries TRBV7-9 and TRBJ1-1, with D possibly being TRBD1 (5 bases). The CDR3 is 14 amino acids. The V end lost 5 bases, the J end lost 2 bases, and 12 bases lay between the germline ends. Per germline, CDR1 SEHNR and CDR2 FQNEAQ (reference sequence). Written as DNA, the CDR3 is TGTGCCAGCAGCCCCTGGACACCAAACACTGAAGCTTTCTTT. This encodes CASSPWTPNTEAFF.

The CDR3 coding sequence is TGTGCCAGCAGTTTCGCCGGGAGGGGGTTGGATGAGCAGTTCTTC. This gives the protein CASSFAGRGLDEQFF. V is TRBV27 and J is TRBJ2-1, with 8 bases aligning to TRBD2. Per germline, CDR1 MNHEY and CDR2 SMNVEV (reference sequence). This CDR3 is built from 15 residues. Trimming cost V 3 bases and J 8 bases; bases outside gene matches: 9.